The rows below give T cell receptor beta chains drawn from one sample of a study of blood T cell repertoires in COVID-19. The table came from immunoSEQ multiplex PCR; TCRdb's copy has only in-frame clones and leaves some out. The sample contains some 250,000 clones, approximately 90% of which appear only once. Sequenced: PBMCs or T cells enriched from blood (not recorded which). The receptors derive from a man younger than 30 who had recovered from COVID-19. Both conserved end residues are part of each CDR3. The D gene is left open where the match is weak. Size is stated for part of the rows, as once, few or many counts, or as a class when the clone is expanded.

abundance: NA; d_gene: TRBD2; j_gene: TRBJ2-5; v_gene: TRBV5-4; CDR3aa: CASSLRAGGQETQYF; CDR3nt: TGTGCCAGCAGCTTGAGGGCGGGGGGGCAGGAGACCCAGTACTTC
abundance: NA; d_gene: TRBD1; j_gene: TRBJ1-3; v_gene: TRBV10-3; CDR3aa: CAISALGQAAGNTIYF; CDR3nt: TGTGCCATCAGTGCTTTGGGACAGGCGGCCGGAAACACCATATATTTT
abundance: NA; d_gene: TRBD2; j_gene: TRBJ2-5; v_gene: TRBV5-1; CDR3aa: CASSLPTSGGPLKETQYF; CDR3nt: TGCGCCAGCAGCTTACCAACTAGCGGGGGGCCCCTTAAAGAGACCCAGTACTTC
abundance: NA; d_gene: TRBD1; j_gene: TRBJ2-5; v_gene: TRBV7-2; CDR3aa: CASSQGQGRETQYF; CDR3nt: TGTGCCAGCAGCCAGGGACAGGGGCGGGAGACCCAGTACTTC
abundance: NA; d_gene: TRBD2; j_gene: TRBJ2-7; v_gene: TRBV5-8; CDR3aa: CASSRTSGRYEQYF; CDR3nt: TGTGCCAGCAGCAGGACTAGCGGGAGATACGAGCAGTACTTC
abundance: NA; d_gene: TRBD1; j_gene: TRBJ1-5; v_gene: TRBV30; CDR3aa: CAWNRGGGQPQHF; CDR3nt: TGTGCCTGGAACAGGGGTGGGGGTCAGCCCCAGCATTTT
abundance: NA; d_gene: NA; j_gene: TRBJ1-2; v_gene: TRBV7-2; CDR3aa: CASSPQGTPKSGYTF; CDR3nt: TGTGCCAGCAGCCCCCAGGGGACCCCTAAATCCGGCTACACCTTC
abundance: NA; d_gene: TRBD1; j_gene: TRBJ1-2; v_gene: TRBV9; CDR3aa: CASSAGTAGYTF; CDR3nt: TGTGCCAGCAGCGCCGGGACAGCGGGCTACACCTTC
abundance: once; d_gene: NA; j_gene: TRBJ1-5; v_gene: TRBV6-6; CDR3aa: CASSHDRRSNQPQHF; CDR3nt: TGTGCCAGCAGTCACGACAGGAGAAGCAATCAGCCCCAGCATTTT
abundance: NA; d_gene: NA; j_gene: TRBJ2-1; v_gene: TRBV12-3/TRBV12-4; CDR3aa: CASSPGSNEQFF; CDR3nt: TGTGCCAGCAGCCCGGGATCTAATGAGCAGTTCTTC
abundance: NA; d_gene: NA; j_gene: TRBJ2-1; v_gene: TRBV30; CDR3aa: CAWGVGGEQFF; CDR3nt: TGTGCCTGGGGAGTGGGGGGTGAGCAGTTCTTC
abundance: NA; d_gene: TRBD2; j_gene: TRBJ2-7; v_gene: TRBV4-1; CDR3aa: CASSQAVGGLYEQYF; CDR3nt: TGCGCCAGCAGCCAAGCTGTGGGAGGGCTCTACGAGCAGTACTTC
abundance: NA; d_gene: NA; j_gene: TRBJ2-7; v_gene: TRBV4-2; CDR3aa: CASSQASGAYEQYF; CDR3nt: TGTGCCAGCAGCCAAGCCTCAGGGGCCTACGAGCAGTACTTC
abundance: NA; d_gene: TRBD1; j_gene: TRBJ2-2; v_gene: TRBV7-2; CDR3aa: CASSRVDRVVGELFF; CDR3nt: TGTGCCAGCAGCAGAGTAGACAGGGTGGTCGGGGAGCTGTTTTTT
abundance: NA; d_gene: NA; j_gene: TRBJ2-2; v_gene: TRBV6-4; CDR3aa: CASSDSPTSNTGELFF; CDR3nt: TGTGCCAGCAGTGACTCCCCGACTTCAAACACCGGGGAGCTGTTTTTT
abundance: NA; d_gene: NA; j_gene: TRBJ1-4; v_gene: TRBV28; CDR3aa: CASSLLSGRGTNEKLFF; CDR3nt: TGTGCCAGCAGTTTATTGTCGGGGAGAGGAACTAATGAAAAACTGTTTTTT
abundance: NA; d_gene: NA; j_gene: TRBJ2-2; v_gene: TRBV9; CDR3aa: CASSGGPVSTGELFF; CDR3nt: TGTGCCAGCAGCGGAGGGCCAGTATCCACCGGGGAGCTGTTTTTT
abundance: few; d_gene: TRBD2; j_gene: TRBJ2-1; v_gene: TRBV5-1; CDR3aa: CASSLLAGGGNEQFF; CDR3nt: TGCGCCAGCAGCTTACTAGCGGGAGGAGGCAATGAGCAGTTCTTC
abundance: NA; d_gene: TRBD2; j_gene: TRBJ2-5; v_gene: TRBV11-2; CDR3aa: CASSPPGGNPWETQYF; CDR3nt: TGTGCCAGCAGCCCCCCGGGAGGGAACCCTTGGGAGACCCAGTACTTC
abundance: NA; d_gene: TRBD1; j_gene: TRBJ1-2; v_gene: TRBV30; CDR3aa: CAWTRGGYYGYTF; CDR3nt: TGTGCCTGGACCAGAGGGGGCTACTATGGCTACACCTTC
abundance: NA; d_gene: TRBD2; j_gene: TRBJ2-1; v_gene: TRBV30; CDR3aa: CAWNLAGGYNEQFF; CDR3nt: TGTGCCTGGAATCTAGCGGGGGGGTACAATGAGCAGTTCTTC
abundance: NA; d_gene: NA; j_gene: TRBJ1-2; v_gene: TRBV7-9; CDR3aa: CASSPSLTDYGYTF; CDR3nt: TGTGCCAGCAGCCCATCCCTTACTGACTATGGCTACACCTTC
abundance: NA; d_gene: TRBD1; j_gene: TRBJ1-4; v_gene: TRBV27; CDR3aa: CASSAIRQGEKLFF; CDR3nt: TGTGCCAGCAGTGCAATCAGACAGGGAGAAAAACTGTTTTTT
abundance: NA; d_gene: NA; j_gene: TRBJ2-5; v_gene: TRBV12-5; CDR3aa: CASGLGRREETQYF; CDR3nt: TGTGCTAGTGGTCTCGGACGGCGGGAAGAGACCCAGTACTTC
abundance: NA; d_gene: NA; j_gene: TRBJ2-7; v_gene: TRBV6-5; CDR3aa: CASTSFAANEQYF; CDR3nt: TGTGCCAGCACCTCCTTCGCCGCTAACGAGCAGTACTTC
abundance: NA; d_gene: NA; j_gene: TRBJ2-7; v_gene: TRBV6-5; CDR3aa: CASSYAQASPYEQYF; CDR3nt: TGTGCCAGCAGTTACGCACAGGCCAGCCCCTACGAGCAGTACTTC
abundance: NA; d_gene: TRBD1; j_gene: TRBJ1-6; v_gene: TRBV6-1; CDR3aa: CASSEAGQGVSPLHF; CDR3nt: TGTGCCAGCAGTGAAGCCGGACAGGGGGTTTCACCCCTCCACTTT
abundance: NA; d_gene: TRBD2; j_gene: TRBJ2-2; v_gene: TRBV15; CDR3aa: CATSRDRASGSSGELFF; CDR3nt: TGTGCCACCAGCAGAGATCGTGCTAGCGGGAGTAGCGGGGAGCTGTTTTTT